A single sample is the source of the 24 T cell receptor beta chains below, sequenced in a study of Graves' ophthalmopathy and Graves' hyperthyroidism. Beta-chain TCR CDR3 regions were amplified from RNA transcripts. The library came from an HTBI-primed first-round RT-PCR and a second-round multiplex PCR. MiXCR, applied by TCRdb to the multiplex PCR reads, yields one record per CDR3 protein. The data show 650,000 to 900,000 distinct CDR3 sequences, 35% to 50% seen once. The specimen was peripheral blood. The receptors originated from an adult man with Graves' ophthalmopathy.

This clonotype was counted ten times or more. The chain employs TRBV15 and TRBJ1-6; tentative D call: TRBD1 (5 bases). This CDR3 has 16 amino acids. Germline-derived CDR1 and CDR2 are LNHNV and YYDKDF (reference sequence). Between the trimmed V and J ends, which lost 0 bases and 5 bases, there was a span of 11 bases. The CDR3 DNA is TGTGCCACCAGCAGAGATCGGGGCCGCAATAATTCACCCCTCCACTTT. This codes for CATSRDRGRNNSPLHF.

This clonotype has ten or more counts. The chain recombines TRBV7-2 with TRBJ1-2, with 10 bases that match TRBD1. Germline CDR1 SGHTA, CDR2 FQGNSA. The J segment lost 6 bases and the V segment lost 5 bases, leaving 9 bases of the junction unmatched. The CDR3 is 15 amino acids. Here the CDR3 DNA reads TGTGCCAGCAGCCCAACCGGGACAGGGGAGGATGGCTACACCTTC. It translates to CASSPTGTGEDGYTF.

This clonotype has only a few counts. V usage is TRBV25-1 and J usage is TRBJ2-5, with D unclear. The length of the CDR3 is 13 residues. V lost 5 bases and J 2 bases, leaving 9 bases between the germline ends. In germline, CDR1 is MGHDK, CDR2 SYGVNS. This CDR3 is CASSFSHQETQYF. CDR3 nucleotides: TGTGCCAGCAGTTTCTCCCATCAAGAGACCCAGTACTTC.

For this clonotype: A much larger clone lies one base from this, so it may be a read error. The chain recombines TRBV7-9 with TRBJ1-6; TRBD1 agrees at 10 bases. Germline V CDR1 and CDR2: SEHNR, FQNEAQ (reference sequence). CDR3 length: 15 amino acids. In nucleotides, the CDR3 is TGTGTCAGCAGCTTTGGGGGACAGGGGAATTCACCCCTCCACTTT. Encoded protein: CVSSFGGQGNSPLHF.

This clonotype came up many times. The genes are TRBV2 and TRBJ1-1; D is ambiguous. Trimming stripped 6 bases from V and 2 bases from J, with 13 bases between. The CDR3 totals 14 residues. Germline V gene lookup returns CDR1 SNHLY and CDR2 FYNNEI. CDR3 amino acids: CASRLYALNTEAFF. The CDR3 nucleotides are TGTGCCAGCAGGCTTTACGCATTAAACACTGAAGCTTTCTTT.

To note about this clonotype: This clone may be a read error of a much larger clone one base away. The J gene is TRBJ1-1, the V gene TRBV19; 10 bases agree with TRBD1. CDR3 length: 15 amino acids. The germline V gene encodes CDR1 LNHDA and CDR2 SQIVND (reference sequence). After removal of 5 bases from V and 10 bases from J, the junction contained 13 bases not matched to a gene. The CDR3 DNA is TGTGCCAGTAGTGCGGCCGGGACAGGGGTGGTTGGAGCTTTCTTT. This codes for CASSAAGTGVVGAFF.

This clonotype showed up just a few times. The chain couples TRBV20-1 to TRBJ2-7; tentatively, D is TRBD1 (6 bases). From germline, CDR1 is DFQATT and CDR2 SNEGSKA (reference sequence). The CDR3 length is 13 residues. V was pared by 0 bases and J by 4 bases, with 10 bases between. The CDR3 sequence is CSARDQQGYEQYF. The CDR3 DNA reads TGCAGTGCTAGAGATCAGCAGGGGTACGAGCAGTACTTC.

The chain links TRBV29-1 to TRBJ1-2, with 12 bases aligning to TRBD1. The CDR3 loop spans 13 amino acids. The germline V gene encodes CDR1 SQVTM and CDR2 ANQGSEA. The CDR3 DNA follows: TGCAGTCTAGGGACAGGGGGCGGCTATGGCTACACCTTC. Translated: CSLGTGGGYGYTF.

The chain carries TRBV2 and TRBJ2-2; TRBD1 aligns across 7 bases. The trim removed 4 bases at V and 7 bases at J, leaving 3 bases unmatched. This CDR3 has 13 residues. Germline V gene data show CDR1 as SNHLY and CDR2 as FYNNEI. CDR3 in DNA: TGTGCCAGCAGTGGTGACAGGGTCGGGGAGCTGTTTTTT. Translating it yields CASSGDRVGELFF. Supplemented by reference TRBV2 and TRBJ2-2, the full variable domain reads EPEVTQTPSHQVTQMGQEVILRCVPISNHLYFYWYRQILGQKVEFLVSFYNNEISEKSEIFDDQFSVERPDGSNFTLKIRSTKLEDSAMYFCASSGDRVGELFFGEGSRLTVL.

The V call is TRBV29-1, the J call TRBJ2-5; D is unresolved. The J call is uncertain, as TRBJ2-1 better fits the DNA end. Germline assignment: CDR1 SQVTM and CDR2 ANQGSEA. The CDR3 is 14 amino acids. CDR3 sequence (DNA): TGCAGCGTTGTTCCCGTCACCACCTACAATGAGCAGTTCTTC. Its protein product is CSVVPVTTYNEQFF.

This clonotype showed up just a few times. The chain employs TRBV11-2 and TRBJ1-1, with D unresolved. The CDR3 is 12 residues long. Germline V gene data show CDR1 as SGHAT and CDR2 as FQNNGV. Trimming cost V 1 base and J 10 bases, with 10 bases left between them. Here the CDR3 DNA reads TGTGCCAGCAGCTTAGGGGGTAGAGTAGCTTTCTTT. Protein: CASSLGGRVAFF.

Many counts were recorded for this clonotype. This chain links TRBV2 with TRBJ1-2; 8 nucleotides line up with TRBD1. Looked up from germline, CDR1 is SNHLY and CDR2 is FYNNEI. The CDR3 is 14 residues long. The junction had 8 bases not matched to a gene; V was cut back by 9 bases and J by 2 bases. DNA for the CDR3: TGTGCCAGTGAACCCGGGACAGGCAACTATGGCTACACCTTC. Protein: CASEPGTGNYGYTF.

J is TRBJ2-3 and V is TRBV29-1, with 7 positions matching TRBD1. This CDR3 is 13 amino acids long. In germline, CDR1 is SQVTM, CDR2 ANQGSEA. Trimming at V came to 6 bases and at J to 1 base, leaving 4 bases not matched to a gene. Here the CDR3 DNA reads TGCAGCGTCGCGACAGGGCGCACAGATACGCAGTATTTT. This codes for CSVATGRTDTQYF.

Comments on this clonotype: This sequence may be a read error, since a much larger clone differs from it by one base. The chain carries TRBV6-5 and TRBJ2-5; maybe TRBD2 (5 bases). The CDR3 is made up of 14 amino acids. V lost 2 bases and J lost 6, with 13 bases in between. Germline values: CDR1 MNHEY, CDR2 SVGAGI. The CDR3 bases are TGTGCCAGCAGTTACCCGGGGTCATCAAAGACCCAGTACTTC. As protein: CASSYPGSSKTQYF.

This clonotype was counted a few times. J is TRBJ2-7 and V is TRBV7-9, with 9 bases fitting TRBD2. J gave up 4 bases and V 2 bases, and 6 bases lay outside the gene matches. Germline CDR1 and CDR2: SEHNR and FQNEAQ (reference sequence). The CDR3 totals 15 residues. The DNA of the CDR3 is TGTGCCAGCAGCTTATCCCAGCTAGCGGGATACGAGCAGTACTTC. Amino acids: CASSLSQLAGYEQYF.

The CDR3 DNA follows: TGTGCCAGCAGTCTACGGGTGGGGAACACCGGGGAGCTGTTTTTT. Translated, it gives CASSLRVGNTGELFF. This rearrangement joins TRBV7-2 to TRBJ2-2; D is unclear. Germline CDR1 reads SGHTA; CDR2 reads FQGNSA. V was cut by 6 bases and J by 1 base, with 12 bases left in between. This CDR3 is built from 15 residues.

This chain connects TRBV20-1 to TRBJ2-7, with D maybe TRBD1 (6 bases). The CDR3 length is 14 residues. The V and J ends lost 0 bases and 2 bases respectively, with 11 bases between them. The V gene's germline CDR1 is DFQATT and CDR2 SNEGSKA (reference sequence). DNA of the CDR3: TGCAGTGCTAGAGAGGCCAGGGGAACCTACGAGCAGTACTTC. It translates to CSAREARGTYEQYF.

In this sample, this clonotype turned up a few times. The rearrangement links TRBV9 to TRBJ1-3, with 8 bases identical to TRBD1. This CDR3 spans 17 amino acids. V lost 0 bases, J lost 7 bases, and 12 bases stayed unmatched. Germline CDR1 SGDLS, CDR2 YYNGEE. CDR3 amino acids: CASSVAPGQGTGNTIYF. The CDR3 DNA sequence: TGTGCCAGCAGCGTAGCTCCCGGACAGGGAACCGGTAACACCATATATTTT.

The rearrangement uses TRBV2 and TRBJ1-6; possibly TRBD1 for D (5 bases). Germline loops: CDR1 SNHLY, CDR2 FYNNEI. V was trimmed by 1 base and J by 8 bases, leaving 12 bases between them. The CDR3 covers 15 residues. In DNA form, the CDR3 reads TGTGCCAGCAGTGAAGACGCAGGGCCTTATTCACCCCTCCACTTT. Translating it yields CASSEDAGPYSPLHF. The full variable domain, in which reference TRBV2 and TRBJ1-6 provide the parts outside the CDR3, is EPEVTQTPSHQVTQMGQEVILRCVPISNHLYFYWYRQILGQKVEFLVSFYNNEISEKSEIFDDQFSVERPDGSNFTLKIRSTKLEDSAMYFCASSEDAGPYSPLHFGNGTRLTVT.

This clonotype was recorded a few times. A junction end diverges from the germline sequence, so it may reflect a read error. CDR3 DNA: TGTGCCAGCAGCTTAGATCCAGTCGGGACTACGAAGACCGGGGAGCTGTTTTTT. It encodes CASSLDPVGTTKTGELFF. The chain employs TRBV7-9 and TRBJ2-2; 7 nucleotides agree with TRBD2. This CDR3 is 18 amino acids long. Per the germline V gene, CDR1 is SEHNR and CDR2 is FQNEAQ (reference sequence).

This clonotype showed up many times. J is TRBJ2-7 and V is TRBV15, with D tentatively TRBD2 (5 bases). The germline V gene encodes CDR1 LNHNV and CDR2 YYDKDF (reference sequence). The V end was cut by 0 bases, the J end by 4 bases, with 10 bases between. The CDR3 contains 14 residues. The CDR3 loop reads CATSRDLAAYEQYF. The CDR3 nucleotides read TGTGCCACCAGCAGAGATCTAGCAGCTTACGAGCAGTACTTC.

There are a few counts of this clonotype. The chain employs TRBV7-9 and TRBJ1-2, with D possibly matching TRBD1 (5 bases). CDR1 and CDR2 from the germline V gene are SEHNR and FQNEAQ (reference sequence). The CDR3 extends over 17 amino acids. Trimming shortened V by 6 bases and J by 8 bases, and 28 bases separated the two germline ends. This chain's CDR3 is CASSQKMLAGHPGGYTF. The CDR3 nucleotides are TGTGCCAGCAGTCAAAAAATGTTGGCAGGGCATCCGGGCGGCTACACCTTC.

The genes are TRBV7-8 and TRBJ1-1, with D unresolved. This CDR3 has 18 residues. V was shortened by 1 base and J by 4 bases, with 22 bases between the two germline ends. Germline V gene sequence: CDR1 SGHVS, CDR2 FQNEAQ. The chain's CDR3 is CASSLEGVGLIGSTEAFF. For the CDR3, the DNA is TGTGCCAGCAGCTTAGAGGGTGTGGGTCTCATCGGAAGCACTGAAGCTTTCTTT.

This clonotype was found a few times. This CDR3 is CSANTDTTAQHF. The CDR3 coding sequence is TGCAGTGCTAATACAGATACGACGGCCCAGCATTTT. The genes are TRBV20-1 and TRBJ1-5, with D hard to call. The CDR3 is made up of 12 amino acids. Trimming stripped 4 bases from V and 11 bases from J, with 15 bases between. CDR1 is DFQATT and CDR2 is SNEGSKA in the germline V gene (reference sequence).